The sequence of this T cell receptor beta chain was determined in a study of T cell responses to AZD1222 COVID-19 vaccine. Study observations and caveats: Unmutated variant regions are reportedly targeted by nearly half of spike-specific TCRs. Elevations in Spike-specific TCR breadth and depth followed administration of two AZD1222 doses. No day 14 peak samples; only post-peak repertoires were characterized. Most donors were white British and more were female, and clonal diversity was possibly underestimated.

The data were produced by immunoSEQ multiplex PCR, yet TCRdb's version contains in-frame clones alone and is incomplete. The sample holds 90,000 to 150,000 clones, more than 85% seen once. Note on this clone: What it binds is unknown.

The germline CDR1 and CDR2 sequences are LGHDT and YNNKEL (reference sequence). The V and J ends lost 1 base and 7 bases respectively, with 8 bases between them. The length of the CDR3 is 13 residues. The sequenced sample was peripheral blood, obtained on day 0 of AZD1222 vaccination. V is TRBV3-1 (or the pseudogene TRBV3-2) and J is TRBJ1-5; no clear D gene. The sequence came from an adult in good health. The CDR3 is CASSQGENQPQHF. The DNA for the CDR3 is TGTGCCAGCAGCCAAGGGGAAAACCAGCCCCAGCATTTT.